The rows below give T cell receptor beta chains drawn from one sample of a study of blood T cell repertoires in COVID-19. Sequencing used immunoSEQ multiplex PCR; TCRdb keeps in-frame clones, though not all of them. The sample yields over 200,000 clones, around 85% seen once. Sequencing was done on a sample of PBMCs or T cells enriched from blood (not recorded which). Receptors originate from a woman aged 45-65 years in a cohort exposed to, infected with or recovered from COVID-19 (not recorded which). CDR3s include the opening cysteine and the closing phenylalanine or tryptophan. The D gene is left open where the match is weak. Where a row states a size, it is once, few, many or the class of an expanded clone; other rows omit it.

j_gene,v_gene,abundance,d_gene,CDR3aa,CDR3nt
TRBJ1-2,TRBV14,NA,NA,CASSQDRFPGRGYTF,TGTGCCAGCAGCCAAGATCGATTCCCAGGGCGGGGCTACACCTTC
TRBJ1-5,TRBV7-8,NA,NA,CASHPTAYSNQPQHF,TGTGCCAGCCACCCCACAGCTTATAGCAATCAGCCCCAGCATTTT
TRBJ2-6,TRBV13,NA,NA,CASSTRARDGVGANVLTF,TGTGCCAGCAGCACCAGAGCCAGGGATGGGGTTGGGGCCAACGTCCTGACTTTC
TRBJ1-1,TRBV27,once,TRBD1,CASTKQGARTEAFF,TGTGCCAGCACCAAACAGGGGGCTCGGACTGAAGCTTTCTTT
TRBJ2-1,TRBV9,NA,TRBD2,CASSVEAGGLFEQFF,TGTGCCAGCAGCGTAGAGGCGGGGGGGTTATTTGAGCAGTTCTTC
TRBJ2-4,TRBV7-3,NA,NA,CASSLKSGPKNIQYF,TGTGCCAGCAGCTTAAAAAGTGGGCCCAAAAACATTCAGTACTTC
TRBJ2-3,TRBV11-2,NA,NA,CASSPKGSGNTQYF,TGTGCCAGCAGCCCCAAGGGCTCCGGGAATACGCAGTATTTT
TRBJ2-3,TRBV4-2,NA,TRBD2,CASSGLTSGGAADTQYF,TGTGCCAGCAGCGGACTGACTAGCGGGGGGGCCGCAGATACGCAGTATTTT
TRBJ1-1,TRBV4-1,NA,NA,CASSLYGDTEAFF,TGCGCCAGCAGCCTCTACGGGGACACTGAAGCTTTCTTT
TRBJ2-6,TRBV4-3,once,TRBD1,CASSHGTDGANVLTF,TGCGCCAGCAGCCACGGGACAGATGGGGCCAACGTCCTGACTTTC
TRBJ1-4,TRBV16,once,NA,CASSQFGGFNEKLFF,TGTGCCAGCAGCCAATTTGGAGGGTTTAATGAAAAACTGTTTTTT
TRBJ1-2,TRBV6-2/TRBV6-3,NA,TRBD1,CASSPARQGFYGYTF,TGTGCCAGCAGCCCCGCCAGACAGGGTTTTTATGGCTACACCTTC
TRBJ1-1,TRBV4-3,NA,TRBD1,CASSQRAGGLTPNTEAFF,TGCGCCAGCAGCCAGAGAGCAGGGGGTTTAACCCCGAACACTGAAGCTTTCTTT
TRBJ2-2,TRBV3-1/TRBV3-2,once,NA,CASSPREMNTGELFF,TGTGCCAGCAGCCCCAGGGAAATGAACACCGGGGAGCTGTTTTTT
TRBJ2-1,TRBV27,NA,NA,CASNIGGSSYNEQFF,TGTGCCAGCAACATAGGAGGGAGCTCCTACAATGAGCAGTTCTTC
TRBJ2-7,TRBV5-6,NA,TRBD1,CASSLPGQGTYEQYF,TGTGCCAGCAGCTTGCCGGGACAGGGAACCTACGAGCAGTACTTC
TRBJ1-1,TRBV5-1,NA,NA,CASSAYGLDTEAFF,TGCGCCAGCAGCGCCTACGGGTTAGACACTGAAGCTTTCTTT
TRBJ1-4,TRBV18,NA,NA,CASSPIGAKGDEKLFF,TGTGCCAGCTCACCAATTGGCGCGAAGGGGGATGAAAAACTGTTTTTT
TRBJ1-2,TRBV27,NA,NA,CASSLSQGLANYGYTF,TGTGCCAGCAGTTTATCTCAGGGGTTAGCTAACTATGGCTACACCTTC
TRBJ2-2,TRBV3-1/TRBV3-2,NA,NA,CASGSGTGELFF,TGTGCCAGCGGATCCGGGACCGGGGAGCTGTTTTTT
TRBJ1-6,TRBV19,NA,TRBD1,CASSRGQNYNSPLHF,TGTGCCAGTAGTAGGGGACAGAACTATAATTCACCCCTCCACTTT
TRBJ2-2,TRBV7-9,NA,NA,CASRLRSFGELFF,TGTGCCAGCAGACTAAGGTCTTTCGGGGAGCTGTTTTTT
TRBJ1-1,TRBV4-3,NA,TRBD1,CASSQRFSLRDRNTEAFF,TGCGCCAGCAGCCAACGTTTCTCTCTCCGGGACAGGAACACTGAAGCTTTCTTT
TRBJ1-4,TRBV19,NA,TRBD1,CASRTGGASTNEKLFF,TGTGCCAGCAGGACAGGGGGCGCCTCAACTAATGAAAAACTGTTTTTT
TRBJ2-2,TRBV11-3,NA,NA,CASGVQGSTGELFF,TGTGCCAGCGGGGTACAGGGCTCGACCGGGGAGCTGTTTTTT
TRBJ1-2,TRBV7-9,NA,TRBD1,CASIPDRPNYGYTF,TGTGCCAGCATCCCGGACAGGCCTAACTATGGCTACACCTTC
TRBJ1-4,TRBV30,NA,TRBD1,CAWSVSRTGLREKESPF,TGTGCCTGGAGTGTATCCCGGACAGGGCTACGGGAAAAGGAATCCCCTTTT
TRBJ1-3,TRBV19,NA,NA,CASRISSGNTIYF,TGTGCCAGTAGGATTAGCTCTGGAAACACCATATATTTT
TRBJ1-1,TRBV3-1/TRBV3-2,NA,TRBD1,CASSLGTGSMNTEAFF,TGTGCCAGCAGCCTCGGGACAGGATCCATGAACACTGAAGCTTTCTTT
TRBJ2-5,TRBV18,NA,TRBD2,CASSPSGGTKETQYF,TGTGCCAGCTCACCTAGCGGGGGCACGAAAGAGACCCAGTACTTC
TRBJ1-1,TRBV3-1/TRBV3-2,NA,NA,CASSPGGYRNEAFF,TGTGCCAGCAGCCCGGGGGGTTATAGGAATGAAGCTTTCTTT
TRBJ1-3,TRBV12-3/TRBV12-4,NA,NA,CASRQGMDTIYF,TGTGCCAGCAGGCAGGGGATGGACACCATATATTTT
TRBJ2-1,TRBV12-3/TRBV12-4,NA,TRBD1,CASSSSTGTGQFF,TGTGCCAGCAGTTCCTCCACCGGGACAGGTCAGTTCTTC
TRBJ2-7,TRBV15,NA,NA,CATSRRPDEPTYYEQYF,TGTGCCACCAGCAGGCGGCCAGATGAACCAACCTACTACGAGCAGTACTTC
TRBJ2-3,TRBV4-3,NA,NA,CASSQRHGTDTQYF,TGCGCCAGCAGCCAGAGGCACGGCACAGATACGCAGTATTTT
TRBJ1-6,TRBV10-2,NA,TRBD1,CASSLRGDSSYNSPLHF,TGCGCCAGCAGTCTCAGGGGGGACAGCTCCTATAATTCACCCCTCCACTTT
TRBJ2-3,TRBV7-9,NA,NA,CATQDSRSTRRDTQYF,TGTGCCACCCAGGACAGCCGTTCTACCAGACGAGATACGCAGTATTTT
TRBJ2-7,TRBV6-2/TRBV6-3,NA,TRBD1,CASSRRQVGTGSYEQYF,TGTGCCAGCAGTAGACGACAGGTGGGGACAGGGTCCTACGAGCAGTACTTC
TRBJ1-2,TRBV19,NA,NA,CASSMGQLSYGYTF,TGTGCCAGTAGTATGGGGCAGTTGAGCTATGGCTACACCTTC
TRBJ1-5,TRBV6-6,NA,TRBD1,CASSYTDRDGQPQHF,TGTGCCAGCAGTTACACGGACAGGGACGGCCAGCCCCAGCATTTT
TRBJ2-5,TRBV10-3,NA,NA,CAISESVGREETQYF,TGTGCCATCAGTGAGTCGGTTGGCAGGGAAGAGACCCAGTACTTC
TRBJ2-3,TRBV4-3,NA,TRBD2,CASSQVPGTSGGPGTQYF,TGCGCCAGCAGCCAAGTCCCCGGGACTAGCGGGGGGCCTGGTACGCAGTATTTT
TRBJ1-1,TRBV6-5,NA,NA,CATGGEYDRWSEAFF,TGTGCCACGGGTGGAGAATACGACAGGTGGAGTGAAGCTTTCTTT
TRBJ2-1,TRBV30,NA,TRBD2,CACPGTREQFF,TGTGCCTGTCCCGGGACTAGAGAGCAGTTCTTC
TRBJ1-2,TRBV4-2,NA,TRBD1,CASSLSTGTGVSGYTF,TGTGCCAGCAGCCTATCGACCGGGACAGGGGTGTCCGGCTACACCTTC
TRBJ2-2,TRBV2,NA,TRBD2,CASSERGGTYTGELFF,TGTGCCAGCAGTGAACGGGGAGGGACCTACACCGGGGAGCTGTTTTTT
TRBJ1-1,TRBV30,NA,NA,CAWMWAQNTEAFF,TGTGCCTGGATGTGGGCCCAGAACACTGAAGCTTTCTTT
TRBJ2-1,TRBV18,NA,NA,CASSSSVGAKNEQFF,TGTGCCAGCTCATCCTCGGTAGGGGCTAAAAATGAGCAGTTCTTC
TRBJ2-3,TRBV4-3,NA,NA,CASSQAYGEDTQYF,TGCGCCAGCAGCCAAGCTTACGGGGAGGATACGCAGTATTTT
TRBJ1-1,TRBV19,NA,NA,CASSIGEGFTEAFF,TGTGCCAGTAGTATAGGAGAGGGATTCACTGAAGCTTTCTTT
TRBJ1-1,TRBV10-3,NA,TRBD1,CAISGTGVTEAFF,TGTGCCATCAGTGGGACAGGGGTTACTGAAGCTTTCTTT
TRBJ1-2,TRBV7-2,NA,NA,CASSLGSGLPYGYTF,TGTGCCAGCAGCTTAGGGTCAGGGTTACCCTATGGCTACACCTTC
TRBJ1-2,TRBV19,NA,TRBD1,CASSSRGQGNAGYTF,TGTGCCAGTAGTAGCCGCGGACAGGGAAATGCGGGCTACACCTTC
TRBJ1-1,TRBV7-9,NA,TRBD1,CASSQRTGGTEAFF,TGTGCCAGCAGCCAAAGGACAGGGGGCACTGAAGCTTTCTTT
TRBJ2-1,TRBV25-1,NA,NA,CASSDGGGAYYNEQFF,TGTGCCAGCTCAGATGGAGGGGGCGCTTACTACAATGAGCAGTTCTTC